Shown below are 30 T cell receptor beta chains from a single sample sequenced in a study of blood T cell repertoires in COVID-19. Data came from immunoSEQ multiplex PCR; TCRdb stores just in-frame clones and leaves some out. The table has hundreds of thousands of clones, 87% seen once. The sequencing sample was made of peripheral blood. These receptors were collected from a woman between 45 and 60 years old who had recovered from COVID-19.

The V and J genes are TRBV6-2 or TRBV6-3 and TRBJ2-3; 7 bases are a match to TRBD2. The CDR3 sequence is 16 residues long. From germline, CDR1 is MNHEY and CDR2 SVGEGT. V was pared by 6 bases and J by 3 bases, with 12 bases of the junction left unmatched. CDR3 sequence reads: CASSPEGRAWTDTQYF. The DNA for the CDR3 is TGTGCCAGCAGCCCTGAGGGGAGGGCCTGGACAGATACGCAGTATTTT.

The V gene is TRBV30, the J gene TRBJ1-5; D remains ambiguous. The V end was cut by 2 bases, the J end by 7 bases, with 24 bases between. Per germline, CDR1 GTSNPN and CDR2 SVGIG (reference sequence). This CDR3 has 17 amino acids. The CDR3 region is CAWSFPQTGVSRQPQHF. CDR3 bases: TGTGCCTGGAGTTTCCCACAAACGGGAGTTTCTAGGCAGCCCCAGCATTTT.

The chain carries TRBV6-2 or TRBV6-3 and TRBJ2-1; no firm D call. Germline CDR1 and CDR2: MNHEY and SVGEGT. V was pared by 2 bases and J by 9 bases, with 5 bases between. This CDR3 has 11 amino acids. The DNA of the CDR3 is TGTGCCAGCAGTTACGGCTTTGAGCAGTTCTTC. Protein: CASSYGFEQFF.

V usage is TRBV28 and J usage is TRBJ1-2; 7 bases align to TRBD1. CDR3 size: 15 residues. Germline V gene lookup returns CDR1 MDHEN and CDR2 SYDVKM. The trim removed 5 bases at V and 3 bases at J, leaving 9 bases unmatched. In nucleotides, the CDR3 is TGTGCCAGCAGTCTCATAGGACAGGCTTACTATGGCTACACCTTC. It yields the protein CASSLIGQAYYGYTF.

CDR3 amino acids: CASSQATENYGYTF. The CDR3 DNA reads TGCGCCAGCAGCCAGGCGACAGAGAACTATGGCTACACCTTC. The V and J genes are TRBV4-3 and TRBJ1-2; D perhaps matches TRBD1 (5 bases). CDR3 size: 14 residues. Per the germline V gene, CDR1 is LGHNA and CDR2 is YSLEER. V shed 3 bases and J shed 2 bases, with 10 bases lying between them.

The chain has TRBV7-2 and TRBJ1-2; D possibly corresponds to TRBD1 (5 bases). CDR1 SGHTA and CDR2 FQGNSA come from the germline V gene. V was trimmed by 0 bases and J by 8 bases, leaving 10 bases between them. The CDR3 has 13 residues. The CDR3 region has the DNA TGTGCCAGCAGCTTAGCGTTGCGGACAGGCTACACCTTC. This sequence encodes CASSLALRTGYTF. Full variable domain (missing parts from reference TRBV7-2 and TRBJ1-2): GAGVSQSPSNKVTEKGKDVELRCDPISGHTALYWYRQSLGQGLEFLIYFQGNSAPDKSGLPSDRFSAERTGGSVSTLTIQRTQQEDSAVYLCASSLALRTGYTFGSGTRLTVV.

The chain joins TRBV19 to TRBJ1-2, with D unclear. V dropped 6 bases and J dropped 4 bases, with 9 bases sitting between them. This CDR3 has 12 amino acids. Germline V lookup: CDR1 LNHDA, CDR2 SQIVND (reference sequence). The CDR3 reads CASSGEAYGYTF. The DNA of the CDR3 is TGTGCCAGTAGCGGGGAGGCCTATGGCTACACCTTC.

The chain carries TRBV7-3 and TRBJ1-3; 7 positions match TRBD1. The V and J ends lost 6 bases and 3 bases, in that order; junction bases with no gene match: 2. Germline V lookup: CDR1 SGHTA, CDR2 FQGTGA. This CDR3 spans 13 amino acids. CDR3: CASRGGCGNTIYF. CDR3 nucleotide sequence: TGTGCCAGCAGAGGGGGCTGTGGAAACACCATATATTTT. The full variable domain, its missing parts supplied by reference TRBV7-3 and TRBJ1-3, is GAGVSQTPSNKVTEKGKYVELRCDPISGHTALYWYRQSLGQGPEFLIYFQGTGAADDSGLPNDRFFAVRPEGSVSTLKIQRTERGDSAVYLCASRGGCGNTIYFGEGSWLTVV.

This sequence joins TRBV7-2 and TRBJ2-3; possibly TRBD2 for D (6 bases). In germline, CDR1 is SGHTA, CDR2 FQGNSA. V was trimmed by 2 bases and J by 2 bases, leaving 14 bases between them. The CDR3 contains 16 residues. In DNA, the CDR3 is TGTGCCAGCAGCTTACGGGGGACGCCGTACACAGATACGCAGTATTTT. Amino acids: CASSLRGTPYTDTQYF.

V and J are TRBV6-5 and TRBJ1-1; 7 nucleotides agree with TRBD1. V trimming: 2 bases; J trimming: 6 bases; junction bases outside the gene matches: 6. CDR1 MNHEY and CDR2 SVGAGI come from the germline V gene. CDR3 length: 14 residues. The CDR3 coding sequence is TGTGCCAGCAGTTACGACGGCAGGGGGGCTGAAGCTTTCTTT. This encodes CASSYDGRGAEAFF.

Written as DNA, the CDR3 is TGTGCCAGCAGCTTTAGCTCCTACGAGCAGTACTTC. As protein: CASSFSSYEQYF. The V gene is TRBV5-4, the J gene TRBJ2-7; D is unclear. The germline V gene has CDR1 SGHNT and CDR2 YYREEE (reference sequence). Trimming left V 2 bases short and J 0 bases short, with 3 bases between. This CDR3 is built from 12 residues.

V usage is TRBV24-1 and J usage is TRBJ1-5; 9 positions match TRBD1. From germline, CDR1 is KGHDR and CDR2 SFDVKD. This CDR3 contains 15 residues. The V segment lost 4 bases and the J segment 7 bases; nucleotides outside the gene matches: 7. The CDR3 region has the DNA TGTGCCACCAGTGACCGGACAGGGGTCGGACAGCCCCAGCATTTT. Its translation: CATSDRTGVGQPQHF.

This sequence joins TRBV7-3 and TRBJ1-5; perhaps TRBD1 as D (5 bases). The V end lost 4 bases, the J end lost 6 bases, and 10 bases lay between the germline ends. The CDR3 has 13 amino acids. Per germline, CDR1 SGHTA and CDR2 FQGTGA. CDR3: CASSSSTGQPQHF. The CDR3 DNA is TGTGCCAGCAGCTCGTCCACAGGTCAGCCCCAGCATTTT. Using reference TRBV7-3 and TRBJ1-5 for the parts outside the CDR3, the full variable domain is GAGVSQTPSNKVTEKGKYVELRCDPISGHTALYWYRQSLGQGPEFLIYFQGTGAADDSGLPNDRFFAVRPEGSVSTLKIQRTERGDSAVYLCASSSSTGQPQHFGDGTRLSIL.

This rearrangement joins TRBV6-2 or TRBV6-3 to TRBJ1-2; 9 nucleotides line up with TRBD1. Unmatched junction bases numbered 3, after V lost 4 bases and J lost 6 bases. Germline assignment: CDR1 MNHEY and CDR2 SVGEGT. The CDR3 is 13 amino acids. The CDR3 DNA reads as TGTGCCAGCAGTTCAAGGGACAGGGATGGCTACACCTTC. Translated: CASSSRDRDGYTF.

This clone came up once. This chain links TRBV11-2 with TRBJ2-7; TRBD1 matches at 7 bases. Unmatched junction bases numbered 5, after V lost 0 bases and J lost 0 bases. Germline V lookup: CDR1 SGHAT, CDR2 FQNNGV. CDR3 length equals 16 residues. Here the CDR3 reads CASSLDWDSFSYEQYF. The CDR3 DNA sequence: TGTGCCAGCAGCTTAGACTGGGACAGCTTCTCCTACGAGCAGTACTTC.

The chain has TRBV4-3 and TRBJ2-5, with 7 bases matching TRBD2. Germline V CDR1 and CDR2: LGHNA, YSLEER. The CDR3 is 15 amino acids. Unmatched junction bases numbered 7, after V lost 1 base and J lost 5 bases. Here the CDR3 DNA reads TGCGCCAGCAGCCAAGCGGGCGGGAGACTTGAGACCCAGTACTTC. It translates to CASSQAGGRLETQYF.

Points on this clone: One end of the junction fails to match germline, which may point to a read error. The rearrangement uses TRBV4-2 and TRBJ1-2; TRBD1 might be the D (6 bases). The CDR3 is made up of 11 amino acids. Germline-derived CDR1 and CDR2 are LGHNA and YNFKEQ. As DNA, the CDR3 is TGTGCCAGCAGCCAGGGACAAAGGAGAACTTTC. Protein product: CASSQGQRRTF.

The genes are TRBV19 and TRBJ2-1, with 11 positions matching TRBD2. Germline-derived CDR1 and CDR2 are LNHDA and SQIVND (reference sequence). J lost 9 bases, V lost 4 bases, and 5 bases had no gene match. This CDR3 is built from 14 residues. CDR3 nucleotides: TGTGCCAGTAGTAGTCTAGCGGGAGGCACTGAGCAGTTCTTC. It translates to CASSSLAGGTEQFF.

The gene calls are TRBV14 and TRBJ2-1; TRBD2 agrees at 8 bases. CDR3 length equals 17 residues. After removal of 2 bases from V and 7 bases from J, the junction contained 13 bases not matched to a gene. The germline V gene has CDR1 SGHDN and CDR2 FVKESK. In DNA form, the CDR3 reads TGTGCCAGCAGCCAATTCTCAGGGACTAGATTTACTAATGAGCAGTTCTTC. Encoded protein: CASSQFSGTRFTNEQFF.

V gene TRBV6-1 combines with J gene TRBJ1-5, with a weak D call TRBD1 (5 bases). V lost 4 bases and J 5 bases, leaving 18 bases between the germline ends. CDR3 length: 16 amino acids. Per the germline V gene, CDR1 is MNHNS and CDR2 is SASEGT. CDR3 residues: CASSAQGHRRDQPQHF. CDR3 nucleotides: TGTGCCAGCAGTGCGCAGGGCCATCGGAGAGATCAGCCCCAGCATTTT.

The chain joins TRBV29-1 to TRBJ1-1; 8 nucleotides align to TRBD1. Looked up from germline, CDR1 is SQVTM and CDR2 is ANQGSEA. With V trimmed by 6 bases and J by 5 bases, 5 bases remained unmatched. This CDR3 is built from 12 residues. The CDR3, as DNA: TGCAGCGTCCAGGGGGCGAGAACTGAAGCTTTCTTT. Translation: CSVQGARTEAFF.

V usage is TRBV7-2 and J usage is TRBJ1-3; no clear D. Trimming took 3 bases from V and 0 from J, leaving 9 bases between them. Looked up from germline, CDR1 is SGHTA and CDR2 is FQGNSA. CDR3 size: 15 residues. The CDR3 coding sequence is TGTGCCAGCAGCTTTTTAGTTAGCTCTGGAAACACCATATATTTT. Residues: CASSFLVSSGNTIYF.

The DNA for the CDR3 is TGTGCCAGCAGCGGAACAGGGTTGGGTGAAAAACTGTTTTTT. Amino acids: CASSGTGLGEKLFF. This chain connects TRBV7-9 to TRBJ1-4; possibly TRBD1 for D (6 bases). Deletions cut 5 bases from V and 7 bases from J, with 14 bases between. Germline loops: CDR1 SEHNR, CDR2 FQNEAQ (reference sequence). CDR3 length: 14 amino acids.

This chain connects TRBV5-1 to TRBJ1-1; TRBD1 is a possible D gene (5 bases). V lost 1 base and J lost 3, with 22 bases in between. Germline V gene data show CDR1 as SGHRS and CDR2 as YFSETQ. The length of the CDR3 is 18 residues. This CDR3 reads CASSLSFWGVAEDTEAFF. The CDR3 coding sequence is TGCGCCAGCAGCTTGAGTTTTTGGGGGGTCGCAGAGGACACTGAAGCTTTCTTT. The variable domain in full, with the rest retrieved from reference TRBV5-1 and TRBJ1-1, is KAGVTQTPRYLIKTRGQQVTLSCSPISGHRSVSWYQQTPGQGLQFLFEYFSETQRNKGNFPGRFSGRQFSNSRSEMNVSTLELGDSALYLCASSLSFWGVAEDTEAFFGQGTRLTVV.

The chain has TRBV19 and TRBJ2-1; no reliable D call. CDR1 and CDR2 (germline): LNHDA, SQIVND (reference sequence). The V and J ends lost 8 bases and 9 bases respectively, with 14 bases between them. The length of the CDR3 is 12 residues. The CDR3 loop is CASGNNWSEQFF. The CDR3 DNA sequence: TGTGCCAGTGGTAACAATTGGAGTGAGCAGTTCTTC.

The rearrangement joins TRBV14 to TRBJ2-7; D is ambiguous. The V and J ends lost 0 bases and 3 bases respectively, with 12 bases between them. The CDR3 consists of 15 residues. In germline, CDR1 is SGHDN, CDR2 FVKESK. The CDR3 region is CASSQDPGPLYEQYF. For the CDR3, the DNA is TGTGCCAGCAGCCAAGATCCAGGCCCCCTCTACGAGCAGTACTTC.

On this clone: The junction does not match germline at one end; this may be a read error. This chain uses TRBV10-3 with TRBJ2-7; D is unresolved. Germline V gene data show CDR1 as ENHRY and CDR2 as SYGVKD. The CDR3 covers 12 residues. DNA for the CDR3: TGTGCCACCAGTTACGGGTCCTACGAGCAGTACTTC. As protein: CATSYGSYEQYF.

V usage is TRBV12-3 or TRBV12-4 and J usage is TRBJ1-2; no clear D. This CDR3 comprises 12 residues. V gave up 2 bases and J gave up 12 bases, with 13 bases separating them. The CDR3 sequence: CASSLSGSMNTF. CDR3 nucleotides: TGTGCCAGCAGTTTATCGGGGAGTATGAACACCTTC.

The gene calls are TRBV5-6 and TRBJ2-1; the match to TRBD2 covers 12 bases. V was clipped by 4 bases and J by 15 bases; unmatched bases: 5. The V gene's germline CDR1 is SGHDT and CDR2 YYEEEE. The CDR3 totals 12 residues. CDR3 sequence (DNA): TGTGCCAGCAGCCAAGGGACTAGCGGGTGGTTCTTC. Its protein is CASSQGTSGWFF. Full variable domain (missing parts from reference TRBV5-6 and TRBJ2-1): DAGVTQSPTHLIKTRGQQVTLRCSPKSGHDTVSWYQQALGQGPQFIFQYYEEEERQRGNFPDRFSGHQFPNYSSELNVNALLLGDSALYLCASSQGTSGWFFGPGTRLTVL.

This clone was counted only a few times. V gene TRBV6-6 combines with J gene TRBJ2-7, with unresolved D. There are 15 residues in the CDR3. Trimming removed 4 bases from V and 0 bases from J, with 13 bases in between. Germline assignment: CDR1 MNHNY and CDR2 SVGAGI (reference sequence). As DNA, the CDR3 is TGTGCCAGCAGTTCCGGTAGACTGAGCTCCTACGAGCAGTACTTC. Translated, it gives CASSSGRLSSYEQYF.